This TCR beta chain was identified in a study of blood T cell repertoires in COVID-19 (dated by TCRdb to 2019 to 2021). About the investigation overall: Collaborator samples came from the United States, Italy and Spain and covered acute and convalescent phases of COVID-19. Subjects who had been exposed to COVID-19, were actively infected with it, or had recovered from it provided the deeply sampled blood TCRbeta repertoires that made up the dataset. Where available, HLA class I and class II types were obtained from metadata supplied by the sample provider rather than from assay-based typing. The samples were drawn from the first 160 participants of the ongoing ImmuneRACE study and from 950 to 1,500 subjects provided by 6 global collaborators. Nearly every sample came with metadata listing a de-identified subject ID, COVID-19 status, age in years and sex. The repertoires were made available in a free public database intended to serve as a resource for research on the immune response to SARS-CoV-2. The prospective study material was composed of cDNA or gDNA derived from T cells, B-cell-depleted T cells, or PBMCs.

A second Seattle source provided samples from volunteer blood donors who had recovered from COVID-19. Whole blood was collected in K2EDTA tubes by collaborating institutions according to the institutions' own protocols. For TCRbeta analysis, collaborators shipped samples as frozen whole blood, isolated PBMCs, or DNA extracted from either of those sample types. V has 0 bases trimmed and J has 5 bases trimmed; junction bases matching no gene number 19. The germline V gene sets CDR1 to SGDLS and CDR2 to YYNGEE. Including cysteine and phenylalanine, the CDR3 has 20 amino acids. Only the CDR3 region is kept as DNA, spanning 60 bases read in frame from base 1. About this clone itself: Its target antigen remains unknown. Base qualities are not provided; no much larger clone lies one nucleotide away.

General conclusions and limits of the study: Clinical and demographic metadata were provided uncurated, with the amount varying by source and participant.

The immunoSEQ Assay, a bias-controlled multiplex PCR, was used to amplify TCRbeta CDR3 regions from genomic DNA. In the original analysis: Nucleated cell counts per sample were estimated from amplification of reference gene primers within the assay. To quantify the absolute abundance of each unique TCRbeta CDR3 rearrangement, sequence reads were collapsed and filtered. For each sample, productive Simpson clonality was calculated by taking the square root of Simpson's diversity index across productive rearrangements. TCRdb stores this immuneACCESS table with in-frame sequences only. Part of the clones is absent; in the studies checked, under half of the shortfall reflects unresolved V genes, and no reason is known for the rest. Clone size and the V and J calls come from that table; the DNA yielded D and trimming. In all, the sample holds some 250,000 clones, and about 83% of those were seen once. The biggest ten clones account for about 1.9% of the sample.

This sequence originates from a man younger than 45 who had recovered from COVID-19. The source material was peripheral blood. Recombination linked TRBV9 to TRBJ2-3; 9 bases in the middle match TRBD2. The DNA sequence follows: TGTGCCAGCAGCGTAGGAATTATAGTCCGGGGCGGGGGGGCAAGAGATACGCAGTATTTT. Translation gives CASSVGIIVRGGGARDTQYF.